A single T cell receptor beta chain is shown here with its context. These data originate in a study of T cell repertoires in cytomegalovirus infection. Study in general: Public TCR beta signatures were indicative of both CMV infection and a matching HLA type.

TCRdb re-called the reads with MiXCR, one entry per CDR3 protein. The sample has about 300,000 distinct CDR3 sequences, roughly 9.3% seen once. The V end was cut by 5 bases, the J end by 6 bases, with 16 bases between. From germline, CDR1 is SGHTA and CDR2 FQGNSA. The CDR3 spans 15 residues. Material: PBMCs. The rearrangement joins TRBV7-2 to TRBJ2-2; possibly TRBD1 for D (5 bases). This receptor was obtained from a human donor in good health (CMV status not recorded). Some clones in this sample may be carry-over from other donors' samples. The CDR3, as DNA: TGTGCCAGCAGCCAAGGGGTTCAGGGTCCCGGGGAGCTGTTTTTT. This encodes CASSQGVQGPGELFF.